This passage covers 3 T cell receptor beta chains from one sample sequenced in a study of metastatic and nonmetastatic thyroid tumors. TCRdb reprocessed the PCR reads via MiXCR. The profile shows around 30,000 clones, 10% to 15% of them singletons. Nobody among the patients had been given any treatment before thyroid surgery. Specimen: blood. These receptors all come from a female donor with papillary thyroid cancer or a benign thyroid nodule (not recorded which). Some clones in this sample may be carry-over from other donors' samples.

This clone was counted ten times or more. The genes are TRBV27 and TRBJ2-1; 10 positions match TRBD2. This CDR3 spans 17 amino acids. Germline CDR1 MNHEY, CDR2 SMNVEV (reference sequence). The V gene end was trimmed by 5 bases and the J gene end by 0 bases; junction bases not matched to a gene: 7. CDR3 DNA sequence: TGTGCCAGCAGTGATACTAGCGGGATTGGCTCCTACAATGAGCAGTTCTTC. Protein: CASSDTSGIGSYNEQFF.

This clone has ten or more counts. The chain uses TRBV20-1 and TRBJ1-1, with D perhaps TRBD1 (6 bases). CDR1 is DFQATT, CDR2 SNEGSKA, per germline (reference sequence). Trimming left V 3 bases short and J 5 bases short, with 13 bases between. The CDR3 runs to 13 residues. This chain's CDR3 is CSASQQGWTEAFF. CDR3 sequence (DNA): TGCAGTGCTAGTCAACAGGGATGGACTGAAGCTTTCTTT.

The chain links TRBV20-1 to TRBJ2-1; TRBD2 matches 9 bases. The germline V gene has CDR1 DFQATT and CDR2 SNEGSKA (reference sequence). The CDR3 runs to 15 residues. J was trimmed by 2 bases and V by 4 bases; bases with no gene match: 6. CDR3 residues: CSANSGSRTYNEQFF. The CDR3 DNA reads as TGCAGTGCTAATAGCGGGAGCCGTACCTACAATGAGCAGTTCTTC.